The 20 T cell receptor beta chains reported below all come from one sample, sequenced in a study of patients and donors after allogeneic stem cell transplantation. TCRdb re-called the RT-PCR reads through MiXCR, storing one row per CDR3 protein. The data show around 150,000 distinct CDR3 sequences, about a third seen once. The specimen was blood, either unsorted or a sorted T cell fraction (not recorded which). The receptors originated from a human donor who was either an allogeneic HSCT recipient or a stem cell or donor lymphocyte infusion donor (not recorded which). It is not recorded whose cells these are; they may come from a transplant donor.

The rearrangement links TRBV6-2 or TRBV6-3 to TRBJ2-2; possibly TRBD2 for D (6 bases). Germline V lookup: CDR1 MNHEY, CDR2 SVGEGT. V was cut by 3 bases and J by 3 bases, with 14 bases left in between. The CDR3 contains 16 residues. The CDR3 spells CASSYSRRGDTGELFF. In DNA, the CDR3 is TGTGCCAGCAGTTATTCGCGGCGGGGCGACACCGGGGAGCTGTTTTTT.

The V gene is TRBV6-6, the J gene TRBJ1-1; D not resolved. There are 17 residues in the CDR3. Germline V gives CDR1 MNHNY, CDR2 SVGAGI (reference sequence). Trimming cost V 7 bases and J 1 base, with 22 bases left between them. The chain's CDR3 is CASTGTIRGGPNTEAFF. The CDR3 DNA is TGTGCCAGCACCGGCACAATTAGAGGAGGGCCGAACACTGAAGCTTTCTTT.

The chain recombines TRBV5-1 with TRBJ2-2, with TRBD2 matching 9 bases. The CDR3 is 16 residues long. Germline CDR1 SGHRS, CDR2 YFSETQ. J gave up 6 bases and V 6 bases, and 12 bases lay outside the gene matches. The CDR3 reads CASTNFAGLASGELFF. CDR3 DNA: TGCGCCAGCACCAACTTTGCGGGACTAGCATCCGGGGAGCTGTTTTTT.

For this clonotype: An end of the junction does not agree with germline; a read error may underlie this. This rearrangement joins TRBV5-1 to TRBJ2-2; 10 positions agree with TRBD2. CDR1 SGHRS and CDR2 YFSETQ come from the germline V gene. The CDR3 loop spans 16 amino acids. In nucleotides, the CDR3 is TGCGCCAGCAGCGTAAGCGGGGGGGCCGGCACCGGCGAGCTGTTTTTT. Translated: CASSVSGGAGTGELFF.

In this sample, this clonotype turned up a few times. The CDR3 DNA reads as TGTGCCAGCAGCTTTTACCCCGAGGCAGTCTGGAACACTGAAGCTTTCTTT. This sequence encodes CASSFYPEAVWNTEAFF. This chain joins TRBV7-9 and TRBJ1-1; unclear D gene. Trimming shortened V by 3 bases and J by 1 base, and 18 bases separated the two germline ends. CDR3 length: 17 amino acids. Germline V gives CDR1 SEHNR, CDR2 FQNEAQ (reference sequence).

The chain employs TRBV12-1 and TRBJ1-4; the table's D call TRBD1 went unverified against the DNA. TRBV12-1 is given as a pseudogene. CDR3 size: 13 residues. The CDR3 bases are TGTGCGCCCCTCGTCGTAGCTAATGAAAAACTGTTTTTT. It encodes CAPLVVANEKLFF.

The V call is TRBV29-1, the J call TRBJ1-1; the D gene is possibly TRBD1 (6 bases). The length of the CDR3 is 13 residues. The ends were cut back, 3 bases at V and 1 base at J, with 9 bases in the middle. The germline V gene has CDR1 SQVTM and CDR2 ANQGSEA. CDR3 region: CSVEYRENTEAFF. DNA of the CDR3: TGCAGCGTTGAGTACAGGGAGAACACTGAAGCTTTCTTT. The full variable domain, rest sourced from reference TRBV29-1 and TRBJ1-1, is SAVISQKPSRDICQRGTSLTIQCQVDSQVTMMFWYRQQPGQSLTLIATANQGSEATYESGFVIDKFPISRPNLTFSTLTVSNMSPEDSSIYLCSVEYRENTEAFFGQGTRLTVV.

This clonotype was counted between two and nine times. The rearrangement links TRBV27 to TRBJ1-3; D not certain. This CDR3 contains 15 residues. Germline assignment: CDR1 MNHEY and CDR2 SMNVEV (reference sequence). Trimming shortened V by 5 bases and J by 0 bases, and 11 bases separated the two germline ends. DNA for the CDR3: TGTGCCAGCAGTCCGTGGCCCCTCTCTGGAAACACCATATATTTT. Translated: CASSPWPLSGNTIYF.

This clonotype was seen only a few times. For the CDR3, the DNA is TGTGCCAGCAGTTACTCGGGCGATTTCTCCAGCTCCTATAATTCACCCCTCCACTTT. Its translation: CASSYSGDFSSSYNSPLHF. This sequence joins TRBV6-5 and TRBJ1-6; no definite D call. V shed 0 bases and J shed 0 bases, with 15 bases lying between them. This CDR3 is built from 19 residues. Germline V gene sequence: CDR1 MNHEY, CDR2 SVGAGI.

The rearrangement uses TRBV20-1 and TRBJ2-1; TRBD2 aligns across 9 bases. After removal of 5 bases from V and 6 bases from J, the junction contained 8 bases not matched to a gene. The CDR3 is 14 amino acids. Germline-derived CDR1 and CDR2 are DFQATT and SNEGSKA (reference sequence). The CDR3 nucleotides are TGCAGTGCTGTCGGACTAGCGACACCCAATGAGCAGTTCTTC. Residues: CSAVGLATPNEQFF.

This clonotype was observed a few times. The chain joins TRBV18 to TRBJ1-1, with TRBD1 matching 8 bases. The V gene end was trimmed by 6 bases and the J gene end by 5 bases; junction bases not matched to a gene: 5. This CDR3 is built from 13 residues. The germline V gene has CDR1 KGHSH and CDR2 LQKENI. CDR3 amino acids: CASSTGEGTEAFF. CDR3 bases: TGTGCCAGCTCGACAGGGGAGGGGACTGAAGCTTTCTTT. The full variable domain, with the rest looked up from reference TRBV18 and TRBJ1-1, is NAGVMQNPRHLVRRRGQEARLRCSPMKGHSHVYWYRQLPEEGLKFMVYLQKENIIDESGMPKERFSAEFPKEGPSILRIQQVVRGDSAAYFCASSTGEGTEAFFGQGTRLTVV.

This clonotype was seen a few times. The V call is TRBV4-2, the J call TRBJ1-2; the D gene is possibly TRBD1 (5 bases). This CDR3 has 17 amino acids. Germline CDR1 is LGHNA and CDR2 is YNFKEQ. V was cut by 1 base and J by 0 bases, with 15 bases left in between. As DNA, the CDR3 is TGTGCCAGCAGCCAAGGTGGTCAGGGCTCGGCTAACTATGGCTACACCTTC. Translation: CASSQGGQGSANYGYTF.

The V call is TRBV19, the J call TRBJ1-1; the D is unclear. V was pared by 3 bases and J by 3 bases, with 14 bases between. CDR3 length equals 15 residues. Germline lookup yields CDR1 LNHDA and CDR2 SQIVND (reference sequence). For the CDR3, the DNA is TGTGCCAGTAGTATCCCCGGGCTTGGGGACACTGAAGCTTTCTTT. This sequence encodes CASSIPGLGDTEAFF.

The chain has TRBV9 and TRBJ2-7; 11 nucleotides agree with TRBD2. CDR1 is SGDLS and CDR2 is YYNGEE in the germline V gene. The CDR3 loop spans 16 amino acids. Unmatched junction bases numbered 7, after V lost 3 bases and J lost 2 bases. DNA of the CDR3: TGTGCCAGCAGCGACCGACTAGCGGGGACCACCTACGAGCAGTACTTC. Its translation is CASSDRLAGTTYEQYF.

About this clonotype itself: One end of the junction does not line up with germline, which may come from a read error. The gene calls are TRBV3-1 and TRBJ1-1; 11 bases are a match to TRBD1. This CDR3 has 17 residues. Germline lookup yields CDR1 LGHDT and CDR2 YNNKEL (reference sequence). This CDR3 reads CANSRDIAGQGATEAFF. CDR3 coding DNA: TGTGCCAACAGCCGCGACATAGCCGGACAGGGGGCGACTGAAGCTTTCTTT.

This chain connects TRBV29-1 to TRBJ2-5; D is undetermined. The ends were cut back, 2 bases at V and 0 bases at J, with 7 bases in the middle. Germline loops: CDR1 SQVTM, CDR2 ANQGSEA. The CDR3 is 13 residues long. The CDR3 DNA sequence: TGCAGCGTTGAATGGGAAAACCAAGAGACCCAGTACTTC. It translates to CSVEWENQETQYF.

The rearrangement joins TRBV6-6 to TRBJ1-1, with D possibly being TRBD1 (5 bases). CDR1 MNHNY and CDR2 SVGAGI come from the germline V gene (reference sequence). This CDR3 comprises 15 residues. The germline V and J ends were trimmed by 5 bases and 6 bases, with 19 bases remaining between them. The CDR3: CASSRTSQGRAEAFF. The CDR3 DNA sequence: TGTGCCAGCAGTCGGACTTCCCAGGGTAGGGCTGAAGCTTTCTTT.

This clonotype was seen more than once but under ten times. V is TRBV12-3 or TRBV12-4 and J is TRBJ1-5; 7 bases are shared with TRBD1. CDR3 length equals 13 residues. The junction had 4 bases not matched to a gene; V was cut back by 8 bases and J by 3 bases. In DNA form, the CDR3 reads TGTGCCAGCCGAGGACAGGTCAATCAGCCCCAGCATTTT. It is translated as CASRGQVNQPQHF.

In this sample, this clonotype turned up a few times. V usage is TRBV27 and J usage is TRBJ1-2, with TRBD1 identical over 8 bases. The V segment lost 5 bases and the J segment 8 bases; nucleotides outside the gene matches: 7. In germline, CDR1 is MNHEY, CDR2 SMNVEV (reference sequence). The CDR3 consists of 13 residues. This chain's CDR3 is CASSGQGDYGYTF. DNA of the CDR3: TGTGCCAGCAGTGGACAGGGTGATTACGGCTACACCTTC.

This clonotype has a handful of counts. V usage is TRBV5-5 and J usage is TRBJ1-6; D is ambiguous. Germline CDR1 is SGHKS and CDR2 is YYEKEE (reference sequence). The CDR3 length is 17 residues. V was clipped by 0 bases and J by 8 bases, with 18 bases between them. The CDR3 nucleotides read TGTGCCAGCAGCTTGGACCTGTCGACATTTTCCCATTCACCCCTCCACTTT. Translated: CASSLDLSTFSHSPLHF.